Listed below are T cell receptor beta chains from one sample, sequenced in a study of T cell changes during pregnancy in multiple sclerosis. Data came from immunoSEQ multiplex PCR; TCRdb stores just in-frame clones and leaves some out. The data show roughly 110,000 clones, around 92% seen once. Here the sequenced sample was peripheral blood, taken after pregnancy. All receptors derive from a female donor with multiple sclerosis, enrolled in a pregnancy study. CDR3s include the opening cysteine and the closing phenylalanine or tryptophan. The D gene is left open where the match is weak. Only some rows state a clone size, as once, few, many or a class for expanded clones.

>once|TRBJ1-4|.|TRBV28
TGTGCCAGCAGTTTTTGGGGGGGGCGCGGGGAGAATGAAAAACTGTTTTTT
CASSFWGGRGENEKLFF
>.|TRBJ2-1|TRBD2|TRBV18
TGTGCCAGCTCTCCAACGGGGGGGGCCTACAATGAGCAGTTCTTC
CASSPTGGAYNEQFF
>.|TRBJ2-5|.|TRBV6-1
TGTGCCAGCAGTGAAGCGTCGGAGACCCAGTACTTC
CASSEASETQYF
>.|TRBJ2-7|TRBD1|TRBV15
TGTGCCACCAGCAGTCGACAGGGGTACGAGCAGTACTTC
CATSSRQGYEQYF
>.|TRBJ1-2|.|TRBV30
TGTGCCTGGAGTGTACCGGGAGGCTACACCTTC
CAWSVPGGYTF
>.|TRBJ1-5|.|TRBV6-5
TGTGCCAGCAGCCGGGATCTGACGGGGCCCCAGCATTTT
CASSRDLTGPQHF
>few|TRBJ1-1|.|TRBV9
TGTGCCAGCAGCGTAGAAGACAGTCCTACCACTGAAGCTTTCTTT
CASSVEDSPTTEAFF
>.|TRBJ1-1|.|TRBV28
TGTGCCAGCAGTGTCAGGGCCATCGCCTTCGGAACTGAAGCTTTCTTT
CASSVRAIAFGTEAFF
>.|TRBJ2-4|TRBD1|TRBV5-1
TGCGCCAGCAGCTCCGGACAGGGGTTAGCCAAAAACATTCAGTACTTC
CASSSGQGLAKNIQYF
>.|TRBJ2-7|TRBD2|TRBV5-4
TGTGCCAGCAGCTTTACTAGCGGGGGAGTCTACGAGCAGTACTTC
CASSFTSGGVYEQYF
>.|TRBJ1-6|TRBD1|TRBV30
TGTGCCTGGAGTGCATACAGGGGAAGGTCACCCCTCCACTTT
CAWSAYRGRSPLHF
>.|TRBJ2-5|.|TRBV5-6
TGTGCCAGCAGCTTCACAGGGTGGGAGACCCAGTACTTC
CASSFTGWETQYF
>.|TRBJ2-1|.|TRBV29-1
TGCAGCGTTGCTGGGAGCTCCTACAATGAGCAGTTCTTC
CSVAGSSYNEQFF
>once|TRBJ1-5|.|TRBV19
TGTGCCAGTAGTGGAGAACCAGCAGGCAATCAGCCCCAGCATTTT
CASSGEPAGNQPQHF
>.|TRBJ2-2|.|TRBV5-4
TGTGCCAGCAGCCTGAACACCGGGGAGCTGTTTTTT
CASSLNTGELFF
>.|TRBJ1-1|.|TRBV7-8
TGTGCCAGCAGCCCGAGGTCGGGGGACACTGAAGCTTTCTTT
CASSPRSGDTEAFF
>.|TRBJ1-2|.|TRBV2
TGTGCCAGCAAGGGCGGGGCTGGGGGCTATGGCTACACCTTC
CASKGGAGGYGYTF